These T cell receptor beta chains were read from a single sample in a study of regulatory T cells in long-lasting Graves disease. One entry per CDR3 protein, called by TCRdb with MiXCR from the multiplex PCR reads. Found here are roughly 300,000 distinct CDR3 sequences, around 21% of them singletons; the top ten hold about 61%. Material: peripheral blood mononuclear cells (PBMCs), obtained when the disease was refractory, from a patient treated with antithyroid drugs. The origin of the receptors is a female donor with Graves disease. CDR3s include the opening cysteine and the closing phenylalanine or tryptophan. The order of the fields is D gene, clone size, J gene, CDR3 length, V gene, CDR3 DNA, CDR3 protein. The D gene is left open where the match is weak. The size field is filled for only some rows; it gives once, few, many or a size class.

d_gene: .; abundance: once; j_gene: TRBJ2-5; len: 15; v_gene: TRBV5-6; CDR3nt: TGTGCCAGCAGCTTGGACTTCAGGCGCCAAGAGACCCAGTACTTC; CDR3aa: CASSLDFRRQETQYF
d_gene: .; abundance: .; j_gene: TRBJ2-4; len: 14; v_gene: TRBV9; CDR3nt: TGTGCCAGCAGCGTAGGCTCAGCCAAAAACATTCAGTACTTC; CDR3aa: CASSVGSAKNIQYF
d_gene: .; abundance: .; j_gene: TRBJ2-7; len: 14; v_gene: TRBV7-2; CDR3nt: TGTGCCAGCAGCTTAGAACAGGAGGTTCACGAGCAGTACTTC; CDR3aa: CASSLEQEVHEQYF
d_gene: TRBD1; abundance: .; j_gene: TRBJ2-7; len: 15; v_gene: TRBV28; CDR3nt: TGTGCCAGCAGTGATGAACGGACAGGGGACTACGAGCAGTACTTC; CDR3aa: CASSDERTGDYEQYF
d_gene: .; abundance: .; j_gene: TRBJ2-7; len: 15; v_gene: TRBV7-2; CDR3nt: TGTGCCAGCAGCCGAGGGGCCTCCCTCTCCTACGAGCAGTACTTC; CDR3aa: CASSRGASLSYEQYF
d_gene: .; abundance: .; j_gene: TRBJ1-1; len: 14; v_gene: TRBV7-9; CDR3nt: TGTGCCAGCAGCTTTGGGCGCGTGAACACTGAAGCTTTCTTT; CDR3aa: CASSFGRVNTEAFF
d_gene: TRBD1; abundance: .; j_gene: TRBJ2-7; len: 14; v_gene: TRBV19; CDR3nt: TGTGCCAGTAGTGCGGGACAGGGACTCTACGAGCAGTACTTC; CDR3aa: CASSAGQGLYEQYF
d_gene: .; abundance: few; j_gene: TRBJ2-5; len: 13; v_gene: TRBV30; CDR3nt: TGTGCCTGGAGTACGGTGCTGGGAGAGACCCAGTACTTC; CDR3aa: CAWSTVLGETQYF
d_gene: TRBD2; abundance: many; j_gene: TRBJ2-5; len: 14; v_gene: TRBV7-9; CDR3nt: TGTGCCAGCAGCTGGACTAGCGAAGGAGAGACCCAGTACTTC; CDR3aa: CASSWTSEGETQYF
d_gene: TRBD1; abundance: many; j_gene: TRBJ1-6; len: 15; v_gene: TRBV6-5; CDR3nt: TGTGCCAGCAGTTACCGACAGGGCCCTGGGTCACCCCTCCACTTT; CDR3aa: CASSYRQGPGSPLHF
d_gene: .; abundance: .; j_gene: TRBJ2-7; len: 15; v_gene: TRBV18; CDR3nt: TGTGCCAGCTCAGTCTCGGGGGCCAAGGTAGACGAGCAGTACTTC; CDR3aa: CASSVSGAKVDEQYF